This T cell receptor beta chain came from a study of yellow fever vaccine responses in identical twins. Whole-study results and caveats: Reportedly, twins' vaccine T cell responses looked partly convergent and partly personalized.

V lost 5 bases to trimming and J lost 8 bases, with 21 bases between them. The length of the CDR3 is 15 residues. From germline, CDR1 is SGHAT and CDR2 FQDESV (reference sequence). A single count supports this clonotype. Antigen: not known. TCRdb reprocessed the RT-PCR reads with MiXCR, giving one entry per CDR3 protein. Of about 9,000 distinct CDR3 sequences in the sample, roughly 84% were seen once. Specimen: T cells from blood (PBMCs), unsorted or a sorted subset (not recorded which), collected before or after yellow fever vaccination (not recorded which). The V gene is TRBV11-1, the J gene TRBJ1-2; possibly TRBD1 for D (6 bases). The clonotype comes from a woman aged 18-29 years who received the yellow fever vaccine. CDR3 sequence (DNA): TGTGCCAGCAGCCCAAGACAGGTTACCATATTCGGCTACACCTTC. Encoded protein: CASSPRQVTIFGYTF.